The sequence of this TCR beta chain was determined in a study of cytomegalovirus exposure and HLA in healthy donors. Findings and caveats of the study: In presence/absence analyses, roughly uniform sequencing depth across donors was assumed. A prior analysis recorded that most TCR beta V segments were productive about 87% or about 30% of the time.

The CDR3 length is 12 residues. Germline V gene sequence: CDR1 GTSNPN, CDR2 SVGIG (reference sequence). Trimming took 5 bases from V and 7 from J; bases not matched to a gene: 5. While unrecorded immune exposures were likely, the donors were nominally healthy when sampled. This PCR relied on a set of 60 Vbeta primers and 13 Jbeta primers. The assay was immunoSEQ multiplex PCR, and TCRdb's table has in-frame clones only and misses some. The listing records under 95,000 clones. On this clone: Its specificity is not known.

The rearrangement uses TRBV30 and TRBJ1-5, with 7 bases aligning to TRBD1. The source material was PBMCs. This clonotype was obtained from a man younger than 35 in good health and CMV-seropositive. This CDR3 reads CAWATGRQPQHF. The CDR3 nucleotides read TGTGCCTGGGCGACAGGGCGGCAGCCCCAGCATTTT.